Detailed here is one T cell receptor (beta chain). This clone was counted a single time. No cognate antigen has been identified for it. No base quality information exists; no much larger clone differs at one position. V is pared back by 4 bases and J by 3 bases, with 7 bases lying between the germline termini. The CDR3 goes from the cysteine to the phenylalanine over 12 residues. The kept DNA is CDR3 alone, 36 bases in frame from the first base. The germline V gene (reference sequence) yields SGHNT for CDR1 and YYREEE for CDR2. TCRbeta CDR3 regions were amplified from genomic DNA by means of the immunoSEQ Assay, a bias-controlled multiplex PCR. Per the authors' processing: The number of nucleated cells in each sample was estimated from the amplification of reference gene primers within the assay. Sequence reads were collapsed and filtered to measure the absolute abundance of every unique TCRbeta CDR3 rearrangement. For each sample, productive Simpson clonality was calculated by taking the square root of Simpson's diversity index across productive rearrangements. The source is immuneACCESS, and TCRdb retained only in-frame sequences with V and J called. Part of the clones is not carried over; for the studies checked, unresolved V genes explain less than half of this, and the remainder is unexplained. V, J and clone size were drawn from that table, and D and trimming were deduced from the DNA. The table for this sample lists about 320,000 clones; 90% to 95% of them were counted only once. The ten largest clones capture 3.5% to 5% of the sample.

The data originate from a study of blood T cell repertoires in COVID-19 (dated by TCRdb to 2020 to 2022). General notes on the study: Collaborator samples came from the United States, Italy and Spain and covered acute and convalescent phases of COVID-19. Samples were obtained from the ongoing ImmuneRACE study (first 160 participants) and from some 1,300 subjects provided by 6 global collaborators. Where available, HLA class I and class II types were obtained from metadata supplied by the sample provider rather than from assay-based typing. A freely available public database, intended as a resource for researchers studying the immune response to SARS-CoV-2, is where the repertoires were released. A de-identified subject ID, COVID-19 status, age in years and sex were almost always included in the sample metadata. Subjects who had been exposed to COVID-19, were actively infected with it, or had recovered from it provided the deeply sampled blood TCRbeta repertoires that made up the dataset. The material from the prospective study consisted of cDNA or gDNA derived from T cells, B-cell-depleted T cells, or PBMCs.

The paper's findings and limits, for the study overall: Clinical and demographic metadata were provided uncurated, with the amount varying by source and participant.

Participants in the prospective study were aged roughly 18 to 100 years, lived in 24 United States geographic areas, and enrolled through a virtual design. Cohort assignment in the prospective study relied on participant-reported clinical history from a screening survey and a study questionnaire. Exposed participants had been in contact, within 2 weeks of entering the study, with a person who had a PCR-confirmed or clinician-diagnosed case of COVID-19. Mobile phlebotomists in the prospective study collected whole blood, serum and a nasopharyngeal or oropharyngeal swab from every participant. Over a roughly 2-month period, participants in the prospective study had the option of providing additional blood draws and questionnaires. Blood samples from the prospective study were shipped frozen or at room temperature prior to DNA extraction.

The receptor chain draws on TRBV5-4 and TRBJ1-2, with the D gene call left open. Sequencing was carried out using PBMCs or T cells enriched from blood (not recorded which). This receptor was identified in a woman aged 25 to 39 who had been exposed to COVID-19. The CDR3 protein: CASSRVDYGYTF. The DNA sequence is given as TGTGCCAGCAGCCGGGTAGACTATGGCTACACCTTC.